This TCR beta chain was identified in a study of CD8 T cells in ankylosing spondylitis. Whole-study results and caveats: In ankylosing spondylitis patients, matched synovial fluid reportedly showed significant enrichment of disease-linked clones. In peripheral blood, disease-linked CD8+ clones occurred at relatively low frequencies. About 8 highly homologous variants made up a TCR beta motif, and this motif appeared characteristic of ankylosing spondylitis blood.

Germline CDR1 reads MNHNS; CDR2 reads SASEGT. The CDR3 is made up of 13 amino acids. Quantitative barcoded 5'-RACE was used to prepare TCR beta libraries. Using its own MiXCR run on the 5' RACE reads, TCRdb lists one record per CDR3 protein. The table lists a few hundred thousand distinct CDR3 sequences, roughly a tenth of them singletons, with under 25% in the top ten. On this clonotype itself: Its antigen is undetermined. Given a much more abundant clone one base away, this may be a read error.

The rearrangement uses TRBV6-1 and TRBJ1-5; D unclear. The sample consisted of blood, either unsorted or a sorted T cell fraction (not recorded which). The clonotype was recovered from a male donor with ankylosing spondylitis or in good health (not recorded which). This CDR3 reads CAGSRTANQPQHF. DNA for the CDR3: TGTGCCGGCAGTCGGACGGCTAATCAGCCCCAGCATTTT.